The present TCR beta chain was sequenced within a study of OX40 agonist ivuxolimab in advanced cancers. Profiling relied on immunoSEQ multiplex PCR, and the TCRdb table lists in-frame clones only, not all of them. Of 70,000 to 75,000 clones detected, roughly 88% appear once; the ten largest clones hold over 0.95%. V was pared by 8 bases and J by 6 bases, with 8 bases between. The CDR3 runs to 12 residues. The germline gives CDR1 ENHRY, CDR2 SYGVKD. The chain uses TRBV10-3 and TRBJ1-6; no definite D call. The source was CD4+ or CD8+ T cells sorted from blood, collected in a trial of the OX40 agonist ivuxolimab. This TCR was recovered from an adult with an advanced solid tumor such as melanoma, head and neck, liver or kidney cancer. This CDR3 is CAIGPTNSPLHF. The CDR3 DNA reads as TGTGCCATCGGACCGACTAATTCACCCCTCCACTTT.